This is a list of T cell receptor beta chains from one sample in a study of T cell repertoires in cytomegalovirus infection. TCRdb reprocessed the reads with MiXCR, giving one entry per CDR3 protein. Among more than 500,000 distinct CDR3 sequences, 16% were seen once, and the ten largest hold roughly 25%. Sequencing was done on a sample of CD8+ T cells from PBMCs. The receptors were sampled from a human donor in good health (CMV status not recorded). Some clones in this sample may be carry-over from other donors' samples. Each CDR3 is given with its conserved first and last residue. The D gene is left open where the match is weak. Clone size is stated in some rows and not others, as once, few, many or a class when expanded.

j_gene | abundance | d_gene | v_gene | CDR3nt | CDR3aa
TRBJ2-1 | . | . | TRBV2 | TGTGCCAGCAGTGAAATTACGGGGATAGGCAATGAGCAGTTCTTC | CASSEITGIGNEQFF
TRBJ2-3 | few | . | TRBV19 | TGTGCCAGTAGTATGACCAGTGACACAGATACGCAGTATTTT | CASSMTSDTDTQYF
TRBJ2-7 | . | . | TRBV2 | TGTGCCAGCAGTAAAGGGGCAGACCCGAGAGGGTACTTC | CASSKGADPRGYF
TRBJ2-7 | . | TRBD2 | TRBV5-1 | TGCGCCAGCAGCCCCGGAGGTAGCGGGAGGGGAGAGCAGTACTTC | CASSPGGSGRGEQYF
TRBJ2-7 | many | TRBD1 | TRBV7-9 | TGTGCCAGCAGCTTAGCGGACGGGACAGAAATCTCCTACGAGCAGTACTTC | CASSLADGTEISYEQYF
TRBJ1-2 | few | . | TRBV4-2 | TGTGCCAGCAGCCAAGGCATCTCTCTTTATGGCTACACCTTC | CASSQGISLYGYTF
TRBJ2-2 | few | TRBD1 | TRBV4-1 | TGCGCCAGCAGCCAAGAAGGGACAGCGACCCCCGGGGAGCTGTTTTTT | CASSQEGTATPGELFF
TRBJ2-1 | . | . | TRBV4-1 | TGCGCCAGCAGCCTTAAGTCGGGCCCGGAGCAGTTCTTC | CASSLKSGPEQFF
TRBJ1-5 | many | . | TRBV7-9 | TGTGCCAGCAGCGGTAGGGGAGGGCCGAACAATCAGCCCCAGCATTTT | CASSGRGGPNNQPQHF
TRBJ2-1 | many | . | TRBV7-9 | TGTGCCAGCAGCTCGGGACGTGGTCCAATCTTC | CASSSGRGPIF
TRBJ1-3 | many | TRBD1 | TRBV2 | TGTGCCAGCAGTGAAGCTCCTCGGACAGGACGAGCCGGAAACACCATATATTTT | CASSEAPRTGRAGNTIYF
TRBJ2-5 | . | . | TRBV14 | TGTGCCAGCAGCCAGCACGGACGGCAATTCTGGGAGACCCAGTACTTC | CASSQHGRQFWETQYF
TRBJ2-7 | . | . | TRBV10-3 | TGTGCCATCAGTGAGTCCACACTTACGGTTTACTCCGAGCAGTACTTC | CAISESTLTVYSEQYF
TRBJ2-5 | . | TRBD2 | TRBV5-1 | TGCGCCAGCAGCTCGCTACTAGCGGGGGGCGACCAAGAGACCCAGTACTTC | CASSSLLAGGDQETQYF
TRBJ1-1 | few | . | TRBV4-2 | TGTGCCAGCAGCCAAGATCAGGACACTGAAGCTTTCTTT | CASSQDQDTEAFF
TRBJ2-3 | . | . | TRBV12-3/TRBV12-4 | TGTGCCAGCACCCCGGGGAACTCCCTGTATTTT | CASTPGNSLYF
TRBJ2-2 | many | . | TRBV7-8 | TGTGCCAGCAGCTTGGGTCTTTCTTATACCGGGGAGCTGTTTTTT | CASSLGLSYTGELFF
TRBJ2-1 | many | . | TRBV7-3 | TGTGCCAGCAGCCCCCGGGGTAGCGTATATGAGCAGTTCTTC | CASSPRGSVYEQFF
TRBJ2-7 | . | TRBD1 | TRBV3-1 | TGTGCCACCACGGGACAGGGCATCGGCGAGCAGTACTTC | CATTGQGIGEQYF
TRBJ2-7 | few | . | TRBV5-4 | TGTGCCAGCAGCTGGGGGAAAAGCTCCTACGAGCAGTACTTC | CASSWGKSSYEQYF